Sequencing of this TCR beta chain was carried out in a study of blood T cell repertoires in COVID-19. Study context: PBMCs, B-cell-depleted T cells, or T cells were the source of the cDNA or gDNA that made up the material.

How the authors handled the data: Reference gene primer amplification in the assay estimated nucleated cell counts. Repertoires were generated with immunoSEQ multiplex PCR, while TCRdb's copy carries only in-frame clones and drops some. That table furnishes V, J and clone size, whereas the DNA furnished D and trimming. The sample carries 85,000 to 130,000 clones, 86% recorded once. Recruits, aged 18 to 89 years, lived in roughly 22 US areas. Categorization into cohorts depended on clinical history that participants reported. This CDR3 has 15 residues. With 1 base removed from V and 1 base from J, the gap between germline ends came to 10 bases. Looked up from germline, CDR1 is KGHSH and CDR2 is LQKENI.

The specimen was PBMCs or T cells enriched from blood (not recorded which). This receptor was taken from a woman in her forties or fifties who had recovered from COVID-19. J is TRBJ2-5 and V is TRBV18, with D perhaps TRBD2 (5 bases). The CDR3 DNA sequence: TGTGCCAGCTCACCACTTGCGGGCCTCCAAGAGACCCAGTACTTC. As protein: CASSPLAGLQETQYF.